This T cell receptor beta chain was identified during a study of blood T cell repertoires in COVID-19. Either two negative PCRs, clearance, or symptom resolution qualified Cohort 3 donors as recovered. Germline-derived CDR1 and CDR2 are SGHVS and FQNEAQ. CDR3 size: 16 residues. The V gene end was trimmed by 5 bases and the J gene end by 4 bases; junction bases not matched to a gene: 13. Here immunoSEQ multiplex PCR was the method, and the copy in TCRdb shows in-frame clones only, minus some. This sample has more than 200,000 clones; around 89% occur once, and the top ten carry approximately 3.7%. This clone was detected a few times.

The TCR comes from a young woman who had recovered from COVID-19. The chain is built from TRBV7-8 and TRBJ1-1; 7 bases align to TRBD1. The sequenced sample was PBMCs or T cells enriched from blood (not recorded which). CDR3 sequence: CASSVNAGGWGTEAFF. Written as DNA, the CDR3 is TGTGCCAGCAGCGTCAACGCAGGGGGATGGGGCACTGAAGCTTTCTTT.